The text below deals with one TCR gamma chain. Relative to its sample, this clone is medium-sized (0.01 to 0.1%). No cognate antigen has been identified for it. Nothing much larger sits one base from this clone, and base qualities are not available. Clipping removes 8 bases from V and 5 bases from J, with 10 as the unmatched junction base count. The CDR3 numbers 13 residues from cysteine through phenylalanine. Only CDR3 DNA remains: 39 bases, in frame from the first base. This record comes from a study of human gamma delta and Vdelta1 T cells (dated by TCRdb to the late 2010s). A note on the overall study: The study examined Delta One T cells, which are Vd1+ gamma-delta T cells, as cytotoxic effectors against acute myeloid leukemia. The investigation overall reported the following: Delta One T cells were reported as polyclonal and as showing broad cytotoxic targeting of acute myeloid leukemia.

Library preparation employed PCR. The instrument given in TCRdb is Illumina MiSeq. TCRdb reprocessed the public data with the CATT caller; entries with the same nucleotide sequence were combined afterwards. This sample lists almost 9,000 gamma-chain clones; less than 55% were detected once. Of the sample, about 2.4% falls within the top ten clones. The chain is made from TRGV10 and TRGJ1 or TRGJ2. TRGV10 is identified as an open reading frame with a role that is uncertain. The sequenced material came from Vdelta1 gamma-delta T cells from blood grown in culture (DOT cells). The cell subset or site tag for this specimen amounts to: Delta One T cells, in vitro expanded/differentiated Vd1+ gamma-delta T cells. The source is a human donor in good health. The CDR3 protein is CAAWDWRNYKKLF. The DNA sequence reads TGTGCTGCGTGGGATTGGAGGAATTATAAGAAACTCTTT.